Each of the 15 T cell receptor beta chains below was sequenced from the same sample in a study of blood T cell repertoires in COVID-19. Produced via immunoSEQ multiplex PCR; TCRdb's table is partial and in-frame only. Here the sample spans about 190,000 clones, roughly 83% being singletons. Material: PBMCs or T cells enriched from blood (not recorded which). These receptors were collected from a woman younger than 45 who had recovered from COVID-19.

This clone was found once. The CDR3 region is CASSPLAQNTGELFF. The CDR3 coding sequence is TGTGCCAGCAGCCCCTTGGCACAGAACACCGGGGAGCTGTTTTTT. J is TRBJ2-2 and V is TRBV7-8; D remains unclear. V dropped 5 bases and J dropped 1 base, with 11 bases sitting between them. The CDR3 has 15 residues. The germline gives CDR1 SGHVS, CDR2 FQNEAQ.

The gene calls are TRBV5-1 and TRBJ1-4; no clear D. The CDR3 sequence is 15 residues long. Between the trimmed V and J ends, which lost 2 bases and 3 bases, there was a span of 11 bases. CDR1 is SGHRS and CDR2 is YFSETQ in the germline V gene. The CDR3 DNA reads as TGCGCCAGCAGCTTTAATGCACAACCTAATGAAAAACTGTTTTTT. It encodes CASSFNAQPNEKLFF. Using reference TRBV5-1 and TRBJ1-4 for the parts outside the CDR3, the full variable domain is KAGVTQTPRYLIKTRGQQVTLSCSPISGHRSVSWYQQTPGQGLQFLFEYFSETQRNKGNFPGRFSGRQFSNSRSEMNVSTLELGDSALYLCASSFNAQPNEKLFFGSGTQLSVL.

This rearrangement joins TRBV28 to TRBJ1-1, with TRBD1 identical over 7 bases. Germline CDR1 MDHEN, CDR2 SYDVKM. V was clipped by 5 bases and J by 1 base; unmatched bases: 7. The CDR3 sequence is 15 residues long. CDR3: CASSGPRQGNTEAFF. In DNA form, the CDR3 reads TGTGCCAGCAGTGGACCCCGACAGGGGAACACTGAAGCTTTCTTT.

V is TRBV11-2 and J is TRBJ2-7, with 8 bases matching TRBD1. In germline, CDR1 is SGHAT, CDR2 FQNNGV. Trimming removed 4 bases from V and 2 bases from J; junction bases left unmatched: 16. The CDR3 runs 18 residues. CDR3 amino acids: CASSSLWSRTGSPYEQYF. For the CDR3, the DNA is TGTGCCAGCAGCTCTCTCTGGTCCAGGACAGGGTCACCCTACGAGCAGTACTTC.

The chain employs TRBV27 and TRBJ1-2; maybe TRBD1 (6 bases). Germline V gene data show CDR1 as MNHEY and CDR2 as SMNVEV (reference sequence). CDR3 length equals 16 residues. The germline V and J ends were trimmed by 2 bases and 7 bases, with 20 bases remaining between them. In nucleotides, the CDR3 is TGTGCCAGCAGTTTAACCCAAGAACAGGGACCCCTTGGCTACACCTTC. Amino acids: CASSLTQEQGPLGYTF.

This clone was observed once. CDR3 in DNA: TGTGCCAGCAGTTACTCTCCAGGGTCCCTGAACACTGAAGCTTTCTTT. It encodes CASSYSPGSLNTEAFF. The chain couples TRBV6-5 to TRBJ1-1; D is perhaps TRBD1 (5 bases). Trimming stripped 0 bases from V and 0 bases from J, with 11 bases between. This CDR3 is 16 amino acids long. Germline V gives CDR1 MNHEY, CDR2 SVGAGI.

This chain connects TRBV3-1 (or the pseudogene TRBV3-2) to TRBJ2-1; 10 nucleotides agree with TRBD2. The CDR3 has 16 residues. CDR1 is LGHDT and CDR2 is YNNKEL in the germline V gene (reference sequence). Unmatched junction bases numbered 9, after V lost 4 bases and J lost 6 bases. CDR3 coding DNA: TGTGCCAGCAGCCGGGGAGCGGGAGGGCGACTCAATGAGCAGTTCTTC. This encodes CASSRGAGGRLNEQFF.

The rearrangement joins TRBV7-3 to TRBJ1-3, with TRBD1 as a possible D gene (6 bases). The germline V gene encodes CDR1 SGHTA and CDR2 FQGTGA. The CDR3 extends over 13 amino acids. V was shortened by 1 base and J by 9 bases, with 10 bases between the two germline ends. The CDR3 spells CASSLREGGTIYF. CDR3 sequence (DNA): TGTGCCAGCAGCTTAAGGGAGGGGGGCACCATATATTTT.

The chain couples TRBV28 to TRBJ2-2, with TRBD2 as a possible D gene (6 bases). Germline CDR1 and CDR2: MDHEN and SYDVKM. The CDR3 loop spans 17 amino acids. Trimming pared 3 bases from V and 8 bases from J, leaving 22 bases between. CDR3 DNA: TGTGCCAGCAGTTTGAGGAGGGTAGATCTAGGTCCTGGGGAGCTGTTTTTT. This sequence encodes CASSLRRVDLGPGELFF.

The chain has TRBV27 and TRBJ2-1; 12 bases map to TRBD1. CDR1 is MNHEY and CDR2 is SMNVEV in the germline V gene (reference sequence). This CDR3 comprises 16 residues. The V and J ends lost 6 bases and 6 bases, in that order; junction bases with no gene match: 9. The CDR3 region is CASRTGGTGGFNEQFF. The CDR3 coding sequence is TGTGCCAGCAGGACAGGCGGGACAGGGGGCTTCAATGAGCAGTTCTTC.

V usage is TRBV9 and J usage is TRBJ2-2, with TRBD2 identical over 10 bases. The CDR3 length is 20 residues. J was trimmed by 2 bases and V by 2 bases; bases with no gene match: 15. The germline CDR1 and CDR2 sequences are SGDLS and YYNGEE. In nucleotides, the CDR3 is TGTGCCAGCAGCGTCGAAAGGAGCGGGAGGGCCTCGGGCAACACCGGGGAGCTGTTTTTT. This sequence encodes CASSVERSGRASGNTGELFF.

The chain couples TRBV7-9 to TRBJ2-3; TRBD2 aligns across 10 bases. The CDR3 consists of 18 residues. The germline V gene encodes CDR1 SEHNR and CDR2 FQNEAQ (reference sequence). V gave up 4 bases and J gave up 5 bases; unmatched junction bases: 15. The CDR3 sequence: CASSSTTLAGVVQDTQYF. Written as DNA, the CDR3 is TGTGCCAGCAGCTCAACGACTCTAGCGGGAGTAGTGCAAGATACGCAGTATTTT.

Regarding this clone: Distinct nucleotide sequences in the sample also encode this CDR3. The V and J genes are TRBV28 and TRBJ2-7, with TRBD2 identical over 10 bases. Trimming at V came to 4 bases and at J to 1 base, leaving 4 bases not matched to a gene. Looked up from germline, CDR1 is MDHEN and CDR2 is SYDVKM. This CDR3 region has 15 residues. In DNA, the CDR3 is TGTGCCAGCAGTTCCAGGACTAGCGGATCCTACGAGCAGTACTTC. This codes for CASSSRTSGSYEQYF.

This chain joins TRBV28 and TRBJ1-3; tentatively, D is TRBD1 (5 bases). The CDR3 length is 16 residues. The germline CDR1 and CDR2 sequences are MDHEN and SYDVKM. The V end lost 4 bases, the J end lost 0 bases, and 13 bases lay between the germline ends. The CDR3 here is CASSSNRKSSGNTIYF. The CDR3 coding sequence is TGTGCCAGCAGTTCAAACAGGAAGAGCTCTGGAAACACCATATATTTT.

The V and J genes are TRBV28 and TRBJ2-1; TRBD2 aligns across 14 bases. The ends lost 10 bases at V and 5 bases at J; junction bases unmatched: 10. The CDR3 totals 16 residues. The germline V gene encodes CDR1 MDHEN and CDR2 SYDVKM. DNA of the CDR3: TGTGCCATCTTGGGACTAGCGGGAGTCCTGAACAATGAGCAGTTCTTC. Encoded protein: CAILGLAGVLNNEQFF.